This T cell receptor (beta chain) was recovered during a study of CD8 T cells in Susac syndrome. RNA in amounts of 0.5 to 1 ug was reverse transcribed with random hexamers. TCR beta CDR3 was amplified by immunoSEQ multiplex PCR. This amplification extended across 54 Vbeta and 13 Jbeta segments. MiXCR was run by TCRdb on the immunoSEQ multiplex PCR reads, yielding one entry per CDR3 protein. This table holds about 140,000 distinct CDR3 sequences, around 96% found once. The ends lost 0 bases at V and 3 bases at J; junction bases unmatched: 4. The CDR3 extends over 15 amino acids. In germline, CDR1 is MNHNY, CDR2 SVGAGI (reference sequence).

The clonotype was recovered from a human donor with multiple sclerosis. The J gene is TRBJ2-7, the V gene TRBV6-6; the match to TRBD1 covers 8 bases. The sample was CD4+ T cells from PBMCs. The CDR3 here is CASSYSAGGYYEQYF. The CDR3 DNA reads as TGTGCCAGCAGTTACTCGGCAGGGGGCTACTACGAGCAGTACTTC.